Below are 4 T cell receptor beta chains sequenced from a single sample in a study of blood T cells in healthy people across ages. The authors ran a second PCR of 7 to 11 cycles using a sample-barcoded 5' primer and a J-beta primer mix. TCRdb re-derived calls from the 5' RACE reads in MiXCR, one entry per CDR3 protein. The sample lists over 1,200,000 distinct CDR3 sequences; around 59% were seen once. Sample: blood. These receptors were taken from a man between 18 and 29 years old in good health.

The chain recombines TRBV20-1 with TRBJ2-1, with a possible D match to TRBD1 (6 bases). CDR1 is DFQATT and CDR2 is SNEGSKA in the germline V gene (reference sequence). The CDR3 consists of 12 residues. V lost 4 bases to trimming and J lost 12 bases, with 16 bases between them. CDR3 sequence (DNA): TGCAGTGCTACAATTCCGGGACATCGGCAGTTCTTC. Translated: CSATIPGHRQFF.

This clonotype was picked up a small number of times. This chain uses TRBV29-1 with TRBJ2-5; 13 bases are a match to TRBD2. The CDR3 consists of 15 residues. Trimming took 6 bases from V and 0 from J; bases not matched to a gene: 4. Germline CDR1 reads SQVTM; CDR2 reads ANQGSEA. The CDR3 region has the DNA TGCAGCGTAATAGGACTAGCGGGGGACCAAGAGACCCAGTACTTC. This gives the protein CSVIGLAGDQETQYF.

CDR3 in DNA: TGTGCCACCCGGAATAGCGGAGATACGCAGTATTTT. It yields the protein CATRNSGDTQYF. The V call is TRBV15, the J call TRBJ2-3, with D possibly TRBD2 on 6 matching bases. The V end was cut by 8 bases, the J end by 5 bases, with 11 bases between. The germline CDR1 and CDR2 sequences are LNHNV and YYDKDF (reference sequence). This CDR3 contains 12 residues.

The chain's CDR3 is CASSPTSGRAGNEQYF. The CDR3 DNA is TGTGCCAGCAGCCCGACTAGCGGGAGGGCCGGGAACGAGCAGTACTTC. V is TRBV7-6 and J is TRBJ2-4; TRBD2 matches at 14 bases. The better agreement between TRBJ2-7 and the DNA end casts doubt on the J call. Germline V CDR1 and CDR2: SGHVS, FNYEAQ. CDR3 size: 16 residues.